A selection of T cell receptor beta chains follows, all from one sample in a study of cytomegalovirus exposure and HLA in healthy donors. TCRdb's table, derived via immunoSEQ multiplex PCR, lists solely in-frame clones and lacks some. The profile shows around 190,000 clones, 70% to 75% of them singletons. Specimen: PBMCs. The receptor source for this set is a woman in her thirties in good health and CMV-seropositive. CDR3s include the opening cysteine and the closing phenylalanine or tryptophan. The order of the fields is V gene, D gene, clone size, J gene, CDR3 protein, CDR3 DNA. D genes are given only for firm matches. Some rows have no size entry. The others give once, few or many, or a class for an expanded clone.

TRBV2	TRBD1	NA	TRBJ2-1	CASHMDRGYNEQFF	TGTGCCAGCCACATGGACAGGGGCTACAATGAGCAGTTCTTC
TRBV28	TRBD2	few	TRBJ2-7	CASIERDKSGEQYF	TGTGCCAGCATCGAGCGGGATAAGTCGGGAGAGCAGTACTTC
TRBV28	TRBD1	NA	TRBJ1-3	CASSSGTGRNTIYF	TGTGCCAGCAGTTCCGGGACAGGGAGAAACACCATATATTTT
TRBV6-1	NA	NA	TRBJ2-7	CASSVLGYEQYF	TGTGCCAGCAGTGTTCTAGGCTACGAGCAGTACTTC
TRBV18	NA	NA	TRBJ1-1	CASSQARDTEAFF	TGTGCCAGCTCACAAGCGCGCGACACTGAAGCTTTCTTT
TRBV6-5	NA	once	TRBJ2-5	CASSYTEKETQYF	TGTGCCAGCAGTTACACAGAAAAAGAGACCCAGTACTTC
TRBV29-1	TRBD2	few	TRBJ2-1	CSVEEGGDEQFF	TGCAGCGTTGAGGAGGGAGGGGATGAGCAGTTCTTC
TRBV25-1	TRBD1	NA	TRBJ1-1	CASKRQGYTEAFF	TGTGCCAGCAAACGACAGGGTTACACTGAAGCTTTCTTT
TRBV27	TRBD2	once	TRBJ2-1	CASSLVLAGYYNEQFF	TGTGCCAGCAGTTTGGTCCTAGCGGGCTACTACAATGAGCAGTTCTTC
TRBV11-2	NA	few	TRBJ2-5	CASSLWEMGETQYF	TGTGCCAGCAGCTTATGGGAGATGGGGGAGACCCAGTACTTC
TRBV27	TRBD1	NA	TRBJ1-1	CASTPRRGRNTEAFF	TGTGCCAGCACCCCCAGGAGGGGGCGGAACACTGAAGCTTTCTTT
TRBV5-4	NA	NA	TRBJ2-5	CASSSPGGYPQETQYF	TGTGCCAGCAGCTCCCCCGGCGGATACCCCCAAGAGACCCAGTACTTC
TRBV6-5	NA	NA	TRBJ2-3	CASSYGGNTQYF	TGTGCCAGCAGTTACGGAGGAAATACGCAGTATTTT
TRBV6-5	TRBD2	NA	TRBJ2-7	CASGAGLAIPYEQYF	TGTGCCAGTGGGGCGGGACTAGCGATTCCCTACGAGCAGTACTTC
TRBV19	TRBD1	NA	TRBJ2-2	CASTLDRAIAGELFF	TGTGCCAGTACCCTGGACAGGGCAATTGCCGGGGAGCTGTTTTTT
TRBV6-5	NA	NA	TRBJ2-7	CASKDGQSSYEQYF	TGTGCCAGCAAAGACGGACAGAGCTCCTACGAGCAGTACTTC
TRBV10-1	NA	NA	TRBJ2-3	CASSESAGIRTDTQYF	TGCGCCAGCAGTGAGTCTGCGGGCATCCGCACAGATACGCAGTATTTT
TRBV11-2	NA	NA	TRBJ2-7	CASSYPSPEQYF	TGTGCCAGCAGCTATCCTAGCCCCGAGCAGTACTTC
TRBV28	NA	NA	TRBJ2-1	CASSLRVSSYNEQFF	TGTGCCAGCAGTTTACGAGTTAGCTCCTACAATGAGCAGTTCTTC